This T cell receptor (beta chain) was profiled in a study of T cell responses to AZD1222 COVID-19 vaccine. Notes on this clone: The target antigen is unknown.

In germline, CDR1 is SNHLY, CDR2 FYNNEI. V lost 4 bases and J 2 bases, leaving 11 bases between the germline ends. This CDR3 region has 14 residues. Assay: immunoSEQ multiplex PCR; the TCRdb copy retains only in-frame clones and omits some. The sample carries over 75,000 clones, over 75% recorded once. Study-wide results and limits: Regions 160-218 and 743-854 dominated among vaccine-associated CD4 TCRs spanning spike. Females made up more of the donors, who were largely white British, and clonal diversity may have come out too low. Close to half of all spike-specific TCRs reportedly target regions of the variants that are unmutated.

The V and J genes are TRBV2 and TRBJ1-2; a weak D match, TRBD1 (6 bases). The specimen was peripheral blood, collected 28 days after the second AZD1222 dose. This TCR came from an adult who received the AZD1222 COVID-19 vaccine. As DNA, the CDR3 is TGTGCCAGCAGTGGATACAGGGCCAACTATGGCTACACCTTC. As protein: CASSGYRANYGYTF.